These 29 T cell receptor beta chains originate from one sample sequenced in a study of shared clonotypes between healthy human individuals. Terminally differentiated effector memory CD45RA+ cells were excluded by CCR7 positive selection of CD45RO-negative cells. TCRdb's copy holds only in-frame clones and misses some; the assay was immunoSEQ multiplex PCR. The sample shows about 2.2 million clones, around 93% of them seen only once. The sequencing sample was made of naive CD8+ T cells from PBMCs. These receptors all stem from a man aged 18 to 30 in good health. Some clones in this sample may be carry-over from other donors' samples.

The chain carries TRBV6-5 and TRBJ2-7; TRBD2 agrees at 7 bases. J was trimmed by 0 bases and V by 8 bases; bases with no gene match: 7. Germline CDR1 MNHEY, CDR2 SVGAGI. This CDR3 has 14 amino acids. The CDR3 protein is CASRDYLSSYEQYF. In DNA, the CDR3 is TGTGCCAGCCGGGACTACTTGAGCTCCTACGAGCAGTACTTC.

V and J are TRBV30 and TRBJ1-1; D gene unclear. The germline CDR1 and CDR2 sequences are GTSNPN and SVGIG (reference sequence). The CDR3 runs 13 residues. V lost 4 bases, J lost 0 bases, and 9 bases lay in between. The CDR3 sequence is CAWMDLMNTEAFF. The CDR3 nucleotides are TGTGCCTGGATGGACCTCATGAACACTGAAGCTTTCTTT.

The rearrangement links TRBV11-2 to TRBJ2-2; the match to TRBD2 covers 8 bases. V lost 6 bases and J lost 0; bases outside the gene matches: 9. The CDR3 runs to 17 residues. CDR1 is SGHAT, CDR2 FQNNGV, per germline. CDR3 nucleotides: TGTGCCAGCAGTCGGGAATTAGCGGGAACGAACACCGGGGAGCTGTTTTTT. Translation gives CASSRELAGTNTGELFF.

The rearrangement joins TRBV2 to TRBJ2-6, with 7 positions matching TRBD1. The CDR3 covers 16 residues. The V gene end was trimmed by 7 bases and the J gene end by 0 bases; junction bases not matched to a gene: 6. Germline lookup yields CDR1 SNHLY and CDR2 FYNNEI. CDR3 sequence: CASIRGLSSGANVLTF. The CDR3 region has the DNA TGTGCCAGCATAAGGGGGCTTAGCTCTGGGGCCAACGTCCTGACTTTC.

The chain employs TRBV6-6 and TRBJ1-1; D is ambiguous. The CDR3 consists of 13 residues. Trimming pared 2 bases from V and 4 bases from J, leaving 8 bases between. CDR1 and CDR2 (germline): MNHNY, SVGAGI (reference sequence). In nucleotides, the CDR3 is TGTGCCAGCAGTTACACTTACAGCACTGAAGCTTTCTTT. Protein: CASSYTYSTEAFF.

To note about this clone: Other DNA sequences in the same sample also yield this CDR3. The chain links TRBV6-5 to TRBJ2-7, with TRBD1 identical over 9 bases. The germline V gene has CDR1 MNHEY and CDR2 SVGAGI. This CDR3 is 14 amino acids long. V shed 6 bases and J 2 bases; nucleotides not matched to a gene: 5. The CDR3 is CASSLDRGTYEQYF. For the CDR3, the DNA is TGTGCCAGCAGCTTAGACAGGGGGACCTACGAGCAGTACTTC.

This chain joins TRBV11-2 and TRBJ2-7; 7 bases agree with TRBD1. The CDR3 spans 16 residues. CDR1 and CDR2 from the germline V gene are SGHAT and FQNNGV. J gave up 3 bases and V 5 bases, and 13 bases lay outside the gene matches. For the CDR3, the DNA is TGTGCCAGCAGCACCTCCGGGACAGCTCTAAACTACGAGCAGTACTTC. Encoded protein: CASSTSGTALNYEQYF. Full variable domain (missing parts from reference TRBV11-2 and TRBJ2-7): EAGVAQSPRYKIIEKRQSVAFWCNPISGHATLYWYQQILGQGPKLLIQFQNNGVVDDSQLPKDRFSAERLKGVDSTLKIQPAKLEDSAVYLCASSTSGTALNYEQYFGPGTRLTVT.

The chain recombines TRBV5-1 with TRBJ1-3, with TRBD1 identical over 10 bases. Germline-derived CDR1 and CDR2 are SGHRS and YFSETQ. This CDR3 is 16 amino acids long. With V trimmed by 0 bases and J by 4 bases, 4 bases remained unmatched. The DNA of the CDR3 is TGCGCCAGCAGCTTGGGACAGGGGGCTAGGGGAAACACCATATATTTT. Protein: CASSLGQGARGNTIYF.

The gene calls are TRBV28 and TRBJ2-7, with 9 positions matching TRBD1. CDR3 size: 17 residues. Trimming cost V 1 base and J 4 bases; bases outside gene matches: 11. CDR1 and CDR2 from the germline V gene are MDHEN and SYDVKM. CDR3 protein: CASSLFGRGQGAYEQYF. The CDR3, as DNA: TGTGCCAGCAGTTTATTCGGCAGGGGACAGGGAGCGTACGAGCAGTACTTC. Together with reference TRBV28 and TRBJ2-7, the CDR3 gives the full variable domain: DVKVTQSSRYLVKRTGEKVFLECVQDMDHENMFWYRQDPGLGLRLIYFSYDVKMKEKGDIPEGYSVSREKKERFSLILESASTNQTSMYLCASSLFGRGQGAYEQYFGPGTRLTVT.

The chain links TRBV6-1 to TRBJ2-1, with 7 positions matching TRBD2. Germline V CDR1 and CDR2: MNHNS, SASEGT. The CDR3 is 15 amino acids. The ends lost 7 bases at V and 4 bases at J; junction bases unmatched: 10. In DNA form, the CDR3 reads TGTGCCAGCATACAAAGCGGGACGTTATACAATGAGCAGTTCTTC. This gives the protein CASIQSGTLYNEQFF.

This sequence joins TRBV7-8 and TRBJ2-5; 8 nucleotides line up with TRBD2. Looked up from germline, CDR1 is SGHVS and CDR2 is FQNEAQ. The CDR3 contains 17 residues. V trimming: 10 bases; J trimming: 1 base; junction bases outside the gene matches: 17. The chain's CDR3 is CATMPLAGPVVQETQYF. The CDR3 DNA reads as TGTGCCACGATGCCTCTAGCGGGCCCGGTAGTCCAAGAGACCCAGTACTTC.

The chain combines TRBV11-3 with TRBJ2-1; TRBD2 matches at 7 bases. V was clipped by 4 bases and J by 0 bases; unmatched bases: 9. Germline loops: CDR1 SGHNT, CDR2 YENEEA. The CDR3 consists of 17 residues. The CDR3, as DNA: TGTGCCAGCAGCTCAGATCCGGGACTAAGCTCCTACAATGAGCAGTTCTTC. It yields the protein CASSSDPGLSSYNEQFF.

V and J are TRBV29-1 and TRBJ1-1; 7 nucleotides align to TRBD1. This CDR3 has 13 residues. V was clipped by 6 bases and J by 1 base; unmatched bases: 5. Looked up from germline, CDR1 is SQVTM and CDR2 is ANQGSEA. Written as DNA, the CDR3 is TGCAGCGTCCGACAGGGTCCGAACACTGAAGCTTTCTTT. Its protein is CSVRQGPNTEAFF. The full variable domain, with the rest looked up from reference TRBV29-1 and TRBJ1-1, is SAVISQKPSRDICQRGTSLTIQCQVDSQVTMMFWYRQQPGQSLTLIATANQGSEATYESGFVIDKFPISRPNLTFSTLTVSNMSPEDSSIYLCSVRQGPNTEAFFGQGTRLTVV.

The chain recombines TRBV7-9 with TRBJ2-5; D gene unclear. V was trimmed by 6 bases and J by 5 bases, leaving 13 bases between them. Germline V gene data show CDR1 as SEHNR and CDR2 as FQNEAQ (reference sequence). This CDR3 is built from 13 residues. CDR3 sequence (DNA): TGTGCCAGCAGTGTCGCCGCCGGGGAGACCCAGTACTTC. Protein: CASSVAAGETQYF.

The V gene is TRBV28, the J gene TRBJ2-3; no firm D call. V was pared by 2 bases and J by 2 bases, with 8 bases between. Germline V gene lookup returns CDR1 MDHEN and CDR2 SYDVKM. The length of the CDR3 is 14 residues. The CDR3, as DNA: TGTGCCAGCAGTTTAACCCCGATCACAGATACGCAGTATTTT. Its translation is CASSLTPITDTQYF.

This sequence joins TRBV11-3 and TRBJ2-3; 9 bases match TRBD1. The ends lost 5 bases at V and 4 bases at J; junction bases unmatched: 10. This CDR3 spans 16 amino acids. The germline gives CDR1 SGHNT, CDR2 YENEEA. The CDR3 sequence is CASSPRGQGDADTQYF. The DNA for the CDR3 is TGTGCCAGCAGCCCCAGGGGACAGGGAGACGCAGATACGCAGTATTTT.

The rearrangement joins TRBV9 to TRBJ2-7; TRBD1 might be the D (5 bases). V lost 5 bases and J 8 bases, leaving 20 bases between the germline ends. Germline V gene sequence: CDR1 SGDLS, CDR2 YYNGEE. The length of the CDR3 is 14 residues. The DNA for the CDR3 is TGTGCCAGCAGTCCACAGGAATTTCCGTTCAAGCAGTACTTC. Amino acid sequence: CASSPQEFPFKQYF.

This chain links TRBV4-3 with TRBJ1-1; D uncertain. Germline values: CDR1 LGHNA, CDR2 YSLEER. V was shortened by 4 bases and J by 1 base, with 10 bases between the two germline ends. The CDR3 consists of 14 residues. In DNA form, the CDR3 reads TGCGCCAGCAGCCCCCGTCTCGCGAACACTGAAGCTTTCTTT. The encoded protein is CASSPRLANTEAFF.

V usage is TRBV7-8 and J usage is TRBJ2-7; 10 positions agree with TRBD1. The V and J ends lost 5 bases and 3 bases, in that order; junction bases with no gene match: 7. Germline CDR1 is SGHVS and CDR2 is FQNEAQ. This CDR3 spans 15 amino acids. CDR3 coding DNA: TGTGCCAGCAGCCAAAACCGGGACAGGGGCTACGAGCAGTACTTC. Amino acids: CASSQNRDRGYEQYF.

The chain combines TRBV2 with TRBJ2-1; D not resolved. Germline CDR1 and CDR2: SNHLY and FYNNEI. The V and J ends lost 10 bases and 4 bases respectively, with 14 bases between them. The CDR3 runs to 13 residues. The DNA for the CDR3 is TGTGCCACGTCGTCGGGCACTTACAATGAGCAGTTCTTC. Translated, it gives CATSSGTYNEQFF.

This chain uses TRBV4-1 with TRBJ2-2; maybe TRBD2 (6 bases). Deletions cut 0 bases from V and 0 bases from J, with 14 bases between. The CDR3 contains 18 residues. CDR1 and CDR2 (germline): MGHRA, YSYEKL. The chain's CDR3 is CASSQDSVRGSNTGELFF. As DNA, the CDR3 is TGCGCCAGCAGCCAAGATTCGGTGCGGGGCTCGAACACCGGGGAGCTGTTTTTT.

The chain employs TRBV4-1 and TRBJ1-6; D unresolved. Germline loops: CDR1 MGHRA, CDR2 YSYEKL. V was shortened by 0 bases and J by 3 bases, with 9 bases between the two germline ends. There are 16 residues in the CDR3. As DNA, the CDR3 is TGCGCCAGCAGCCAAGATCCCAGCCTCTATAATTCACCCCTCCACTTT. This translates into CASSQDPSLYNSPLHF.

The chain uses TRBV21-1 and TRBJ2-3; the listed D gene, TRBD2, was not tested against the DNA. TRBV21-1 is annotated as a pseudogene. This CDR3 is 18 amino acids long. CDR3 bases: TGTGCCAGCAGCCCCGGACTAGCGGGAGTATATCGGCCAGATACGCAGTATTTT. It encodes CASSPGLAGVYRPDTQYF.

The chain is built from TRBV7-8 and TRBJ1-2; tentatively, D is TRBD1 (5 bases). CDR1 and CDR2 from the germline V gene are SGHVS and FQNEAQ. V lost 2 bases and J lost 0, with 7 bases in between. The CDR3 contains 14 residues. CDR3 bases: TGTGCCAGCAGCTTACGGGACGCTAACTATGGCTACACCTTC. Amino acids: CASSLRDANYGYTF.

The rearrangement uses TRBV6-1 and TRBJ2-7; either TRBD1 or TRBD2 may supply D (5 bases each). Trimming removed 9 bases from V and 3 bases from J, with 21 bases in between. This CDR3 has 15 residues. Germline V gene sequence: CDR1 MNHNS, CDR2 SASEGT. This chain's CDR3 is CASREGVGEYYEQYF. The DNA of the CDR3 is TGTGCCAGTAGGGAAGGGGTGGGGGAATACTACGAGCAGTACTTC.

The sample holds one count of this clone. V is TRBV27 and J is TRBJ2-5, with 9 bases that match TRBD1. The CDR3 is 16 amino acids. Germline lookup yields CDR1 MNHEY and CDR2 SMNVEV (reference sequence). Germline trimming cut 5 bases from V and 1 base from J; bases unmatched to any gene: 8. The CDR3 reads CASSPGTGLAQETQYF. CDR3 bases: TGTGCCAGCAGTCCCGGGACAGGGCTGGCCCAAGAGACCCAGTACTTC.

The CDR3 DNA follows: TGCGCCAGCAGCCCCAAGATGGGGGCTGGAAACACCATATATTTT. Its translation: CASSPKMGAGNTIYF. The rearrangement joins TRBV4-3 to TRBJ1-3, with D tentatively TRBD1 (5 bases). The CDR3 totals 15 residues. V shed 4 bases and J shed 2 bases, with 12 bases lying between them. CDR1 and CDR2 (germline): LGHNA, YSLEER.

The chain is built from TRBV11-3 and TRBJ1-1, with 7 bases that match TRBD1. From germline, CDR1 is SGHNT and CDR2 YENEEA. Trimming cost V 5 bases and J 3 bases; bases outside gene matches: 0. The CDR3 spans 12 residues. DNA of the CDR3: TGTGCCAGCAGCCAGGGGGACACTGAAGCTTTCTTT. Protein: CASSQGDTEAFF.

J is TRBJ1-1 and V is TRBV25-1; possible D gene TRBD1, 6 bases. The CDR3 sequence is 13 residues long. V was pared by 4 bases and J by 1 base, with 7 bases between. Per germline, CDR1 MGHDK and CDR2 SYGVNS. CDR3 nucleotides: TGTGCCAGCAGTGGGACAGCGAACACTGAAGCTTTCTTT. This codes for CASSGTANTEAFF.